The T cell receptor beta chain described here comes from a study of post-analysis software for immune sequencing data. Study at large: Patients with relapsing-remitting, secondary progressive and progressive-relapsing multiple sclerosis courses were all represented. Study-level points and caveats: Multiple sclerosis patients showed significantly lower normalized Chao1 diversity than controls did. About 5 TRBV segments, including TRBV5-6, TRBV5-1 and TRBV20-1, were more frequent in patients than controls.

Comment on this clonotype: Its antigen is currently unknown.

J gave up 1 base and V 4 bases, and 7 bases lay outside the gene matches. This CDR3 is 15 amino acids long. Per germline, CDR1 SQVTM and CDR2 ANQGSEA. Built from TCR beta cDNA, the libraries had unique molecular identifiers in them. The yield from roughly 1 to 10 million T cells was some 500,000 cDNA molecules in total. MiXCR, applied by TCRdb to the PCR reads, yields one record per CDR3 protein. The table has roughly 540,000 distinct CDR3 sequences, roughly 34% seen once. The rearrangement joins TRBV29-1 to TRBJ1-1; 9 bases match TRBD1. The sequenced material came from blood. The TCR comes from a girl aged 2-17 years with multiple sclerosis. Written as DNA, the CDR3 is TGCAGCGTTGCTGGGACAGGGCGGGGGAACACTGAAGCTTTCTTT. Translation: CSVAGTGRGNTEAFF.